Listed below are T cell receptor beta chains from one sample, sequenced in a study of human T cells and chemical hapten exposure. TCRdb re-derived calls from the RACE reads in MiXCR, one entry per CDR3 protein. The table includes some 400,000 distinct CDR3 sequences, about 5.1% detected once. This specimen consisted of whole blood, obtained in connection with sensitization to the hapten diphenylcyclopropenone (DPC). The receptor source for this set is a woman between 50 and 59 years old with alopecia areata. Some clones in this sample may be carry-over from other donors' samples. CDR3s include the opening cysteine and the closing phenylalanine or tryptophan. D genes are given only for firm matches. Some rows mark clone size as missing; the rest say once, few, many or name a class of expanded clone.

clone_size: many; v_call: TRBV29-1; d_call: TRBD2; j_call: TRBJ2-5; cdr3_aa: CSVDYVGSGGETQYF; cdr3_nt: TGCAGCGTTGACTACGTCGGAAGCGGGGGAGAGACCCAGTACTTC
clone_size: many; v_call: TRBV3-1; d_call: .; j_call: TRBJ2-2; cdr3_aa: CASSQESRGELFF; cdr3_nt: TGTGCCAGCAGCCAAGAGAGTCGCGGGGAGCTGTTTTTT
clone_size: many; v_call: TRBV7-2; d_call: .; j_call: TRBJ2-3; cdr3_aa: CASSSGETTDTQYF; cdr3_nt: TGTGCCAGCAGCTCCGGGGAAACCACAGATACGCAGTATTTT
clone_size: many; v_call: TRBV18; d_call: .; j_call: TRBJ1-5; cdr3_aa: CASSPDRSNQPQHF; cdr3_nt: TGTGCCAGCTCACCCGACAGGAGCAATCAGCCCCAGCATTTT
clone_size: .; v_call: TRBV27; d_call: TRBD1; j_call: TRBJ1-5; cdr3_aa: CASSLSGQGAQPQHF; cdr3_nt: TGTGCCAGCAGTTTATCGGGGCAGGGGGCCCAGCCCCAGCATTTT
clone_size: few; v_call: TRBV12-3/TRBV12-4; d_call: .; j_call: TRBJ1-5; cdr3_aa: CASSFLPEQPQHF; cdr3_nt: TGTGCCAGCAGTTTTTTGCCGGAGCAGCCCCAGCATTTT
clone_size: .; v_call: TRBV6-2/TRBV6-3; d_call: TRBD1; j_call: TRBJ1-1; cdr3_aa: CASSPGQEAFF; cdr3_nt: TGTGCCAGCAGTCCGGGACAGGAAGCTTTCTTT
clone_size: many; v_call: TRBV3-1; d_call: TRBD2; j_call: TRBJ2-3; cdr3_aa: CASSPRTEREWTDTQYF; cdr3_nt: TGTGCCAGCAGCCCCCGGACGGAGCGGGAGTGGACAGATACGCAGTATTTT
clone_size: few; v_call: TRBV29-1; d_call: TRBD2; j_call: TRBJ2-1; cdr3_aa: CSVEDYRLAGDYNEQFF; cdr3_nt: TGCAGCGTTGAAGATTATCGGCTAGCGGGTGATTACAATGAGCAGTTCTTC
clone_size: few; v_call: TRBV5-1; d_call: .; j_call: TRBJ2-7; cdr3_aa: CASSLAGEDEQYF; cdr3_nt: TGCGCCAGCAGCTTGGCAGGGGAGGACGAGCAGTACTTC
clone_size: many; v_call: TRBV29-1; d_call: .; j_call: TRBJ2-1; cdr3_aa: CSGIGGNSYNEQFF; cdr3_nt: TGCAGCGGTATCGGGGGAAACTCCTACAATGAGCAGTTCTTC
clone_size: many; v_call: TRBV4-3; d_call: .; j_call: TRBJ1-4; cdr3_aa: CASSQDLPGQGEKLFF; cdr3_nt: TGCGCCAGCAGCCAAGATCTCCCAGGGCAAGGGGAAAAACTGTTTTTT
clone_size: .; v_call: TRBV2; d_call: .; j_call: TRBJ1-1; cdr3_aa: CASSDIPNWGAFF; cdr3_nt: TGTGCCAGCAGTGATATCCCCAACTGGGGGGCTTTCTTT
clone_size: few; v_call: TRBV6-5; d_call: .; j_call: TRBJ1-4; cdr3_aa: CASSSLGLLNEKLFF; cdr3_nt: TGTGCCAGCAGTTCCTTGGGACTGCTTAATGAAAAACTGTTTTTT